The rows below give T cell receptor beta chains drawn from one sample of a study of human thymus T cells. Only in-frame clones appear in the TCRdb table, and some are missing; sequencing was by immunoSEQ multiplex PCR. Among about 130,000 clones, around 94% were seen once, and the ten largest hold around 0.022%. Sequencing used thymus tissue. Every receptor here comes from a boy under two years old with a congenital heart defect but otherwise immunologically healthy. Both conserved end residues are part of each CDR3. The D gene is left open where the match is weak. The listing skips clone size in some rows; elsewhere it reads once, few, many or a size class.

V: TRBV18; J: TRBJ2-2; D: .; size: .; CDR3: CASSSAGPGPDANTGELFF; DNA: TGTGCCAGCTCATCAGCCGGCCCGGGTCCTGACGCGAACACCGGGGAGCTGTTTTTT
V: TRBV5-8; J: TRBJ2-3; D: .; size: .; CDR3: CASSPFGIVRGATDTQYF; DNA: TGTGCCAGCAGCCCGTTCGGTATTGTGAGGGGGGCCACAGATACGCAGTATTTT
V: TRBV7-2; J: TRBJ2-5; D: TRBD2; size: .; CDR3: CASSPEGLADQETQYF; DNA: TGTGCCAGCAGCCCAGAGGGACTAGCGGACCAAGAGACCCAGTACTTC
V: TRBV7-2; J: TRBJ2-3; D: .; size: .; CDR3: CASSLYLGGAATDTQYF; DNA: TGTGCCAGCAGCTTATATTTGGGGGGGGCCGCAACAGATACGCAGTATTTT
V: TRBV28; J: TRBJ1-1; D: .; size: .; CDR3: CASIVRVSGEAFF; DNA: TGTGCCAGCATTGTCAGGGTGAGTGGGGAAGCTTTCTTT
V: TRBV11-2; J: TRBJ2-1; D: .; size: .; CDR3: CASSFWPGMDEQFF; DNA: TGTGCCAGCAGCTTTTGGCCGGGGATGGATGAGCAGTTCTTC
V: TRBV4-2; J: TRBJ2-2; D: .; size: .; CDR3: CASSQDLGVNTGELFF; DNA: TGTGCCAGCAGCCAAGATCTGGGGGTGAACACCGGGGAGCTGTTTTTT
V: TRBV11-2; J: TRBJ2-1; D: TRBD1; size: .; CDR3: CASIRTGRSSYNEQFF; DNA: TGTGCCAGCATCCGGACAGGTCGAAGCTCCTACAATGAGCAGTTCTTC
V: TRBV27; J: TRBJ2-3; D: .; size: .; CDR3: CASSLLKEGPNTQYF; DNA: TGTGCCAGCAGTTTATTGAAAGAGGGGCCGAATACGCAGTATTTT
V: TRBV5-8; J: TRBJ2-2; D: .; size: .; CDR3: CASSPDRLNTGELFF; DNA: TGTGCCAGCAGCCCCGACAGGTTGAACACCGGGGAGCTGTTTTTT
V: TRBV16; J: TRBJ1-5; D: .; size: .; CDR3: CASSQSYRGCCNQPQHF; DNA: TGTGCCAGCAGCCAATCGTACCGGGGATGTTGCAATCAGCCCCAGCATTTT
V: TRBV5-6; J: TRBJ2-3; D: TRBD2; size: .; CDR3: CASSLDTGGPDTQYF; DNA: TGTGCCAGCAGCTTGGATACGGGGGGGCCGGATACGCAGTATTTT
V: TRBV28; J: TRBJ2-5; D: TRBD1; size: .; CDR3: CGWGRQGTRLEETQYF; DNA: TGTGGCTGGGGACGACAGGGAACGCGTTTAGAAGAGACCCAGTACTTC
V: TRBV30; J: TRBJ1-6; D: .; size: .; CDR3: CAWSRGGMESSPLHF; DNA: TGTGCCTGGAGTCGCGGGGGGATGGAAAGTTCACCCCTCCACTTT
V: TRBV7-8; J: TRBJ2-4; D: .; size: .; CDR3: CASSRGGTDKNIQYF; DNA: TGTGCCAGCAGCAGGGGGGGGACAGACAAAAACATTCAGTACTTC
V: TRBV2; J: TRBJ2-1; D: TRBD2; size: .; CDR3: CASIQDRFGTSGGAGFFF; DNA: TGTGCCAGCATCCAGGACAGGTTTGGGACTAGCGGGGGGGCCGGGTTTTTCTTC
V: TRBV5-1; J: TRBJ1-2; D: .; size: .; CDR3: CASSLDGWIANYGYTF; DNA: TGCGCCAGCAGCTTGGATGGTTGGATAGCTAACTATGGCTACACCTTC
V: TRBV6-1; J: TRBJ1-3; D: .; size: .; CDR3: CASSEEEGRGNTIYF; DNA: TGTGCCAGCAGTGAAGAAGAGGGGCGGGGTAACACCATATATTTT
V: TRBV13; J: TRBJ2-7; D: .; size: few; CDR3: CASSLVQGGSEQYF; DNA: TGTGCCAGCAGCTTAGTTCAGGGCGGGTCCGAGCAGTACTTC
V: TRBV5-1; J: TRBJ2-3; D: TRBD2; size: .; CDR3: CASGLAGSTDTQYF; DNA: TGCGCCAGCGGACTAGCGGGGAGCACAGATACGCAGTATTTT
V: TRBV30; J: TRBJ2-1; D: .; size: .; CDR3: CAWRSALEQFF; DNA: TGTGCCTGGAGATCGGCGTTAGAGCAGTTCTTC
V: TRBV20-1; J: TRBJ2-2; D: .; size: .; CDR3: CMVEGGGQLFF; DNA: TGCATGGTTGAGGGAGGAGGTCAGCTGTTTTTT
V: TRBV14; J: TRBJ2-2; D: .; size: .; CDR3: CASSHRSNTGELFF; DNA: TGTGCCAGCAGCCACCGGTCCAACACCGGGGAGCTGTTTTTT
V: TRBV5-4; J: TRBJ2-1; D: .; size: .; CDR3: CASSLLRPVPFNEQFF; DNA: TGTGCCAGCAGCTTGTTACGGCCCGTACCCTTCAATGAGCAGTTCTTC
V: TRBV4-1; J: TRBJ2-2; D: .; size: .; CDR3: CASSPSSGNTGELFF; DNA: TGCGCCAGCAGCCCATCTAGTGGTAACACCGGGGAGCTGTTTTTT
V: TRBV4-2; J: TRBJ2-2; D: TRBD2; size: .; CDR3: CASSQDEGQRLAAYTGAGELFF; DNA: TGTGCCAGCAGCCAAGATGAAGGTCAGAGGCTAGCGGCCTACACGGGGGCCGGGGAGCTGTTTTTT
V: TRBV7-2; J: TRBJ2-5; D: .; size: .; CDR3: CASSEGVPFWGQETQYF; DNA: TGTGCCAGCAGCGAAGGGGTCCCGTTTTGGGGTCAAGAGACCCAGTACTTC
V: TRBV28; J: TRBJ2-7; D: .; size: .; CDR3: CASSLIPGGGANYEQYF; DNA: TGTGCCAGCAGTTTAATACCGGGAGGGGGCGCAAACTACGAGCAGTACTTC
V: TRBV9; J: TRBJ1-6; D: .; size: .; CDR3: CASSGSSYNSPLHF; DNA: TGTGCCAGCAGCGGAAGCTCCTATAATTCACCCCTCCACTTT
V: TRBV4-2; J: TRBJ1-4; D: TRBD1; size: .; CDR3: CASSQDRGGRRKTNEKLFF; DNA: TGTGCCAGCAGCCAAGATAGAGGGGGCAGAAGGAAAACTAATGAAAAACTGTTTTTT
V: TRBV29-1; J: TRBJ1-1; D: .; size: few; CDR3: CSVTGVRSEAFF; DNA: TGCAGCGTGACAGGTGTACGATCTGAAGCTTTCTTT
V: TRBV19; J: TRBJ1-2; D: TRBD1; size: .; CDR3: CASMGRQGAGYGYTF; DNA: TGTGCCAGTATGGGTCGTCAGGGGGCCGGCTATGGCTACACCTTC
V: TRBV6-6; J: TRBJ1-5; D: .; size: .; CDR3: CASSTYRDRQPQHF; DNA: TGTGCCAGCAGTACCTACAGGGACCGTCAGCCCCAGCATTTT
V: TRBV30; J: TRBJ1-2; D: .; size: .; CDR3: CAWSVPDGYTF; DNA: TGTGCCTGGAGTGTACCGGATGGCTACACCTTC
V: TRBV5-1; J: TRBJ2-1; D: TRBD2; size: .; CDR3: CASSLSGGENNEQFF; DNA: TGCGCCAGCAGCTTGAGCGGGGGGGAAAACAATGAGCAGTTCTTC
V: TRBV28; J: TRBJ1-4; D: .; size: .; CDR3: CASSSRGEGEKLFF; DNA: TGTGCCAGCAGTTCTAGAGGGGAAGGTGAAAAACTGTTTTTT
V: TRBV6-1; J: TRBJ2-2; D: TRBD1; size: .; CDR3: CASRETGFNTGELFF; DNA: TGTGCCAGCAGAGAGACAGGGTTTAACACCGGGGAGCTGTTTTTT
V: TRBV27; J: TRBJ1-3; D: .; size: .; CDR3: CASRPTSSGNTIYF; DNA: TGTGCCAGCAGACCAACGAGTTCTGGAAACACCATATATTTT
V: TRBV7-6; J: TRBJ1-2; D: .; size: .; CDR3: CASSLWRDGYTF; DNA: TGTGCCAGCAGCTTATGGAGGGACGGCTACACCTTC
V: TRBV2; J: TRBJ1-2; D: TRBD1; size: .; CDR3: CASRVDRGPYPNYGYTF; DNA: TGTGCCAGCAGGGTGGACAGGGGCCCCTATCCTAACTATGGCTACACCTTC
V: TRBV4-2; J: TRBJ1-6; D: .; size: .; CDR3: CASSGKDNNSPLHF; DNA: TGTGCCAGCTCTGGCAAGGATAATAATTCACCCCTCCACTTT
V: TRBV19; J: TRBJ2-7; D: TRBD1; size: .; CDR3: CASSIAVQDRAKEQYF; DNA: TGTGCCAGTAGTATAGCGGTTCAAGACAGGGCGAAGGAGCAGTACTTC
V: TRBV7-9; J: TRBJ1-2; D: .; size: .; CDR3: CASSPMVEIDGYTF; DNA: TGTGCCAGCAGTCCCATGGTGGAAATCGATGGCTACACCTTC
V: TRBV30; J: TRBJ2-1; D: TRBD1; size: .; CDR3: CATKRGRNGEKVPHEQFF; DNA: TGTGCCACAAAAAGGGGGCGAAACGGTGAGAAAGTTCCCCATGAGCAGTTCTTC
V: TRBV28; J: TRBJ2-3; D: .; size: .; CDR3: CASTKEGHEDTQYF; DNA: TGTGCCAGCACCAAGGAGGGCCACGAGGATACGCAGTATTTT
V: TRBV10-3; J: TRBJ2-5; D: TRBD2; size: .; CDR3: CAISDRGVGETQYF; DNA: TGTGCCATCAGTGACCGGGGGGTGGGAGAGACCCAGTACTTC
V: TRBV7-9; J: TRBJ1-1; D: TRBD1; size: .; CDR3: CASQRGQEAFF; DNA: TGTGCCAGCCAGAGGGGGCAAGAAGCTTTCTTT
V: TRBV5-8; J: TRBJ1-4; D: .; size: .; CDR3: CASSPFRSTTGEKLFF; DNA: TGTGCCAGCAGCCCCTTTAGGAGTACTACCGGCGAAAAACTGTTTTTT
V: TRBV27; J: TRBJ1-1; D: TRBD1; size: .; CDR3: CASSPQDRESGEAFF; DNA: TGTGCCAGCAGTCCACAGGACAGGGAAAGCGGCGAAGCTTTCTTT
V: TRBV4-2; J: TRBJ2-3; D: TRBD2; size: .; CDR3: CASSQDTRERGSSSTDTQYF; DNA: TGTGCCAGCAGCCAAGATACGAGGGAGCGGGGGTCCTCTAGCACAGATACGCAGTATTTT
V: TRBV7-2; J: TRBJ2-3; D: .; size: .; CDR3: CASSSPRGIRQTDTQYF; DNA: TGTGCCAGCAGTTCCCCCCGGGGGATTAGGCAAACAGATACGCAGTATTTT
V: TRBV30; J: TRBJ1-1; D: .; size: .; CDR3: CAWSDPWWQGRRTEAFF; DNA: TGTGCCTGGAGTGATCCGTGGTGGCAGGGAAGGAGAACTGAAGCTTTCTTT
V: TRBV7-2; J: TRBJ1-6; D: TRBD1; size: .; CDR3: CASSLVGQGIYSPLHF; DNA: TGTGCCAGCAGCTTAGTGGGACAGGGGATATATTCACCCCTCCACTTT
V: TRBV10-3; J: TRBJ2-1; D: .; size: .; CDR3: CAISEPDWYNEQFF; DNA: TGTGCCATCAGTGAGCCGGACTGGTACAATGAGCAGTTCTTC